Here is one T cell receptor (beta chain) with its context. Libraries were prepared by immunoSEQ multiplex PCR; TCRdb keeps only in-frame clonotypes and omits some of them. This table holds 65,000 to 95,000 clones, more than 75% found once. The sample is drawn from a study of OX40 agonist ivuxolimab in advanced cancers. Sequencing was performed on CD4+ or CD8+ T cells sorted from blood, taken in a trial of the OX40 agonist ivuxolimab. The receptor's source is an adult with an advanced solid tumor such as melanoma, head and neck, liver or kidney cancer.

The CDR3 coding sequence is TGTGCCAGCAGTTTAGGAGGTGGGGCGGGTCGGTCCTACGAGCAGTACTTC. It encodes CASSLGGGAGRSYEQYF. The genes are TRBV28 and TRBJ2-7; D is perhaps TRBD1 or TRBD2 (5 bases each). Trimming removed 2 bases at V and 1 base at J, with 18 bases between. CDR3 length equals 17 residues. Germline-derived CDR1 and CDR2 are MDHEN and SYDVKM.